Following are 10 T cell receptor beta chains from one sample sequenced in a study of human T cells and chemical hapten exposure. TCRdb ran MiXCR on the RACE reads and lists one entry per CDR3 protein. The data contain 350,000 to 400,000 distinct CDR3 sequences, 4.5% to 6% of them singletons. Time point: pre-sensitization, week 0. The treatment here: therapeutic diphenylcyclopropenone sensitization with weekly scalp DPC. This material consisted of whole blood, taken in connection with sensitization to the hapten diphenylcyclopropenone (DPC). The source of these receptors is a woman aged 50 to 60 with alopecia areata. Some clones in this sample may be carry-over from other donors' samples.

There are a few counts of this clonotype. The chain is built from TRBV6-6 and TRBJ1-3, with 10 bases lining up with TRBD1. V gave up 0 bases and J gave up 8 bases; unmatched junction bases: 13. The CDR3 runs to 18 residues. CDR1 and CDR2 from the germline V gene are MNHNY and SVGAGI (reference sequence). CDR3 in amino acids: CASSYSIGTGVLEDTIYF. CDR3 bases: TGTGCCAGCAGTTACTCGATCGGGACAGGGGTCTTGGAAGACACCATATATTTT.

Concerning this clonotype itself: This may be a read error: a much more frequent sequence differs by one nucleotide. The V and J genes are TRBV6-2 or TRBV6-3 and TRBJ2-7, with D tentatively TRBD2 (5 bases). V was cut by 2 bases and J by 3 bases, with 17 bases left in between. The CDR3 runs to 16 residues. CDR1 and CDR2 (germline): MNHEY, SVGEGT. CDR3 sequence: CASSYTRTAEVYEQYF. CDR3 nucleotide sequence: TGTGCCAGCAGTTACACGAGGACGGCGGAGGTCTACGAGCAGTACTTC.

This clonotype has at least ten counts. The gene calls are TRBV29-1 and TRBJ1-1; 8 bases map to TRBD1. The V gene's germline CDR1 is SQVTM and CDR2 ANQGSEA. Trimming cost V 7 bases and J 4 bases; bases outside gene matches: 11. The CDR3 is 14 amino acids. The CDR3: CSGGQGSDSTEAFF. CDR3 DNA sequence: TGCAGCGGAGGACAGGGATCTGATAGCACTGAAGCTTTCTTT.

There are a few counts of this clonotype. J is TRBJ2-7 and V is TRBV28; 8 bases agree with TRBD2. The junction had 8 bases not matched to a gene; V was cut back by 8 bases and J by 2 bases. CDR3 length: 14 residues. The germline CDR1 and CDR2 sequences are MDHEN and SYDVKM. The CDR3 DNA sequence: TGTGCCAGCGAGACTAGCGCGACCCCCTACGAGCAGTACTTC. Its protein product is CASETSATPYEQYF. The complete variable domain, with remaining parts taken from reference TRBV28 and TRBJ2-7, reads DVKVTQSSRYLVKRTGEKVFLECVQDMDHENMFWYRQDPGLGLRLIYFSYDVKMKEKGDIPEGYSVSREKKERFSLILESASTNQTSMYLCASETSATPYEQYFGPGTRLTVT.

In its sample, this clonotype was seen many times. The chain carries TRBV4-2 and TRBJ1-1; D is perhaps TRBD1 (5 bases). This CDR3 has 15 amino acids. CDR1 and CDR2 (germline): LGHNA, YNFKEQ. Trimming cost V 0 bases and J 4 bases, with 12 bases left between them. The CDR3 region has the DNA TGTGCCAGCAGCCAAGAGGCAGGGTTGGGCACTGAAGCTTTCTTT. It translates to CASSQEAGLGTEAFF.

This clonotype has only a few counts. The rearrangement uses TRBV6-5 and TRBJ1-2, with no clear D. Germline loops: CDR1 MNHEY, CDR2 SVGAGI. This CDR3 has 14 amino acids. V lost 10 bases, J lost 1 base, and 16 bases lay in between. The CDR3 is CATAWNKNNYGYTF. DNA of the CDR3: TGTGCCACCGCCTGGAACAAGAATAACTATGGCTACACCTTC.

This clonotype showed up just a few times. The gene calls are TRBV7-2 and TRBJ2-3, with D tentatively TRBD2 (6 bases). This CDR3 region has 16 residues. Trimming removed 1 base at V and 2 bases at J, with 13 bases between. Germline V lookup: CDR1 SGHTA, CDR2 FQGNSA. CDR3 DNA: TGTGCCAGCAGCTTAGAGTCGGGAGTTGTCACAGATACGCAGTATTTT. This translates into CASSLESGVVTDTQYF.

This chain joins TRBV20-1 and TRBJ2-5; D is possibly TRBD1 (6 bases). V lost 4 bases to trimming and J lost 5 bases, with 23 bases between them. The germline CDR1 and CDR2 sequences are DFQATT and SNEGSKA (reference sequence). This CDR3 is 16 amino acids long. The CDR3 spells CSAKDSRRLGQETQYF. In nucleotides, the CDR3 is TGCAGTGCTAAGGACAGCCGCAGGTTGGGGCAGGAGACCCAGTACTTC.

In this sample, this clonotype turned up a few times. V and J are TRBV24-1 and TRBJ1-1; no reliable D call. V was clipped by 0 bases and J by 11 bases, with 15 bases between them. Germline V gene lookup returns CDR1 KGHDR and CDR2 SFDVKD. The length of the CDR3 is 14 residues. The CDR3 protein is CATSDLRNDDMAFF. The CDR3 DNA reads as TGTGCCACCAGTGATTTGCGGAACGACGACATGGCTTTCTTT.

This clonotype was seen a handful of times. The chain has TRBV7-2 and TRBJ2-5; TRBD2 matches 11 bases. Germline CDR1 and CDR2: SGHTA and FQGNSA. After removal of 1 base from V and 3 bases from J, the junction contained 10 bases not matched to a gene. CDR3 length equals 18 residues. The CDR3 nucleotides are TGTGCCAGCAGCTTAGTCCCCTCGGCTAGCGGGAGGAAAGAGACCCAGTACTTC. Translated, it gives CASSLVPSASGRKETQYF.